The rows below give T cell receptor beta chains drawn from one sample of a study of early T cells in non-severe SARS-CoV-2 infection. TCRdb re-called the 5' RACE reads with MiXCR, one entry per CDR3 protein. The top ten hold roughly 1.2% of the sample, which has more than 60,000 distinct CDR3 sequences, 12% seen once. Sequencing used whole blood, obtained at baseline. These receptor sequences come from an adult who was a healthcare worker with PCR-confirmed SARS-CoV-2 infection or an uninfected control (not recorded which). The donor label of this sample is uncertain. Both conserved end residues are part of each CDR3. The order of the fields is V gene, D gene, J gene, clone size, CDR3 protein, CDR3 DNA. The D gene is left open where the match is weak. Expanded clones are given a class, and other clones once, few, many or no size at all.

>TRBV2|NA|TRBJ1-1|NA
CASSALGVNTEAFF
TGTGCCAGCAGTGCCCTTGGGGTAAACACTGAAGCTTTCTTT
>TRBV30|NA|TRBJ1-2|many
CAWSLAGLNYGYTF
TGTGCCTGGAGTCTGGCAGGGCTCAACTATGGCTACACCTTC
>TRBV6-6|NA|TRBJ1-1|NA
CASSSSRDRTWNTEAFF
TGTGCCAGCAGTTCATCCCGGGACCGAACGTGGAACACTGAAGCTTTCTTT
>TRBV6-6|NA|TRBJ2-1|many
CASSLRLGGRYDDEQFF
TGTGCCAGCAGCCTAAGACTAGGGGGTCGATACGACGATGAGCAGTTCTTC
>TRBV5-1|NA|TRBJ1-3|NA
CASSLEPGTHGNTIYF
TGCGCCAGCAGCTTGGAGCCGGGGACGCACGGAAACACCATATATTTT
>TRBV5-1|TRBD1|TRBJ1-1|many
CASARSGATGTEAFF
TGCGCCAGCGCTAGGTCCGGGGCGACAGGGACTGAAGCTTTCTTT
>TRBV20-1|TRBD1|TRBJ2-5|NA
CSARGFFDRGRETQYF
TGCAGTGCTAGAGGCTTCTTTGACAGGGGGAGAGAGACCCAGTACTTC
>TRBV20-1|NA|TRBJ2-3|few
CSARVGHSTDTQYF
TGCAGTGCTAGGGTGGGGCACAGCACAGATACGCAGTATTTT
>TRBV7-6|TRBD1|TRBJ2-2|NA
CASSLDQGTGGNTGELFF
TGTGCCAGCAGCTTAGACCAGGGGACAGGTGGCAACACCGGGGAGCTGTTTTTT
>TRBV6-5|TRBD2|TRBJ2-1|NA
CASTPVPLAGGSTSSYNEQFF
TGTGCCAGCACCCCCGTCCCTCTAGCGGGGGGCTCAACAAGCTCCTACAATGAGCAGTTCTTC
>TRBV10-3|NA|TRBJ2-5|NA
CAISDRGETQYF
TGTGCCATCAGTGATCGGGGGGAGACCCAGTACTTC
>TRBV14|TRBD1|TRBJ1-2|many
CASSQARGTGVGYTF
TGTGCCAGCAGCCAAGCCCGAGGGACAGGGGTTGGCTACACCTTC
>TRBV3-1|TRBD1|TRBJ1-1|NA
CASSQGQGVLEAFF
TGTGCCAGCAGCCAAGGACAGGGGGTTCTTGAAGCTTTCTTT
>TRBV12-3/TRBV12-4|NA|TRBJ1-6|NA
CASSPPGLNSPLHF
TGTGCCAGCAGCCCACCAGGGTTAAATTCACCCCTCCACTTT
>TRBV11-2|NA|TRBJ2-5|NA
CASGGPAETQYF
TGTGCCAGCGGGGGACCCGCAGAGACCCAGTACTTC
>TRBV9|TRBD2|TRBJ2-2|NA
CASSGTTTSALTTNTGELFF
TGTGCCAGCAGCGGAACCACGACTAGCGCACTTACCACGAACACCGGGGAGCTGTTTTTT
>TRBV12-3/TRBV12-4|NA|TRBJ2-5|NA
CASSRRQNQETQYF
TGTGCCAGCAGTCGCAGGCAGAACCAAGAGACCCAGTACTTC
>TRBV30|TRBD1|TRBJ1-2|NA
CAWKGQGISGYTF
TGTGCCTGGAAGGGACAGGGGATCAGCGGCTACACCTTC
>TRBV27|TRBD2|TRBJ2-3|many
CASTERGPLDTQYF
TGTGCCAGCACCGAGCGGGGTCCCTTAGATACGCAGTATTTT
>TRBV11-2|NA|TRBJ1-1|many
CASSGRESTEAFF
TGTGCCAGTTCAGGGAGGGAGAGCACTGAAGCTTTCTTT